The T cell receptor beta chain described here comes from a study of blood T cells in healthy people across ages. General study points: Because donor CMV status was unknown, expanded clonotype changes were possibly confounded. Estimated diversity that came from one million T cells was considered an underestimate.

CDR1 and CDR2 from the germline V gene are MDHEN and SYDVKM. CDR3 length: 15 amino acids. After removal of 6 bases from V and 5 bases from J, the junction contained 10 bases not matched to a gene. It was with a sample-barcoded 5' primer and a J-beta primer mix that a second PCR of roughly 6 to 12 cycles was run. Each CDR3 protein gets one entry after TCRdb re-called the 5' RACE reads with MiXCR. The data show some 700,000 distinct CDR3 sequences, 35% to 45% seen once. On this clonotype itself: Its antigen remains unidentified.

The chain couples TRBV28 to TRBJ2-7; 10 bases align to TRBD1. The receptor's source is an older woman in good health. Source material: blood. CDR3 protein: CASSSRQGAVDEQYF. Written as DNA, the CDR3 is TGTGCCAGCAGCTCACGACAGGGGGCTGTGGACGAGCAGTACTTC.